Listed here are 29 T cell receptor beta chains from one sample, sequenced in a study of blood T cells in healthy people across ages. PCR was performed a second time for about 6 to 12 cycles using a sample-barcoded 5' primer and a J-beta primer mix. TCRdb re-derived calls from the 5' RACE reads in MiXCR, one entry per CDR3 protein. The data show 850,000 or so distinct CDR3 sequences, roughly 26% seen once. The sequenced sample was blood. The receptors stem from an elderly woman in good health.

This clonotype was detected ten times or more. The chain links TRBV20-1 to TRBJ2-7; 8 nucleotides agree with TRBD1. With 7 bases clipped from V and 5 bases from J, the junction kept 10 bases outside the gene matches. Germline values: CDR1 DFQATT, CDR2 SNEGSKA (reference sequence). The CDR3 spans 13 residues. The CDR3 loop is CSVTRTGSHEQYF. In DNA form, the CDR3 reads TGCAGTGTTACCCGGACAGGGAGCCACGAGCAGTACTTC.

The chain combines TRBV2 with TRBJ1-4; 8 bases agree with TRBD1. V dropped 6 bases and J dropped 1; count of bases not matched to a gene: 4. The CDR3 sequence is 15 residues long. Germline CDR1 and CDR2: SNHLY and FYNNEI. The CDR3 loop reads CASRPGTGTNEKLFF. The CDR3, as DNA: TGTGCCAGCAGACCAGGGACAGGAACTAATGAAAAACTGTTTTTT.

In regard to this clonotype: One junction end does not reproduce the germline sequence, and a read error may be involved. The chain uses TRBV28 and TRBJ2-3; D is possibly TRBD1 (6 bases). The CDR3 covers 17 residues. The germline V gene encodes CDR1 MDHEN and CDR2 SYDVKM. CDR3 nucleotide sequence: TGCGCCGGCAGTTTCACCCAAAACAGGGCCCGCACAGATACGCAGTATTTT. Translation gives CAGSFTQNRARTDTQYF.

This clonotype came up many times. The chain joins TRBV12-3 or TRBV12-4 to TRBJ2-3; 9 nucleotides line up with TRBD1. The CDR3 spans 17 residues. Trimming removed 3 bases from V and 5 bases from J; junction bases left unmatched: 12. CDR3 sequence: CASSLGRRGQGQDTQYF. The CDR3 coding sequence is TGTGCCAGCAGTTTGGGTCGGAGGGGACAGGGTCAAGATACGCAGTATTTT.

The chain links TRBV12-3 or TRBV12-4 to TRBJ1-4, with 11 bases identical to TRBD1. The CDR3 has 16 residues. The trim removed 8 bases at V and 7 bases at J, leaving 12 bases unmatched. The CDR3 protein is CASGGTGGRIFEKLFF. As DNA, the CDR3 is TGTGCCAGCGGGGGGACAGGGGGGCGCATATTTGAAAAACTGTTTTTT.

This clonotype was recorded at least ten times. V is TRBV20-1 and J is TRBJ2-3; 7 nucleotides agree with TRBD2. The germline V gene encodes CDR1 DFQATT and CDR2 SNEGSKA (reference sequence). The CDR3 covers 16 residues. V shed 2 bases, J shed 4 bases, and the junction held 12 bases outside the gene matches. CDR3 DNA sequence: TGCAGTGCTAGATCCCCTTGGGGGGGGAGATCAGATACGCAGTATTTT. Translating it yields CSARSPWGGRSDTQYF.

This clonotype appeared a single time. This chain joins TRBV28 and TRBJ2-5; no clear D. Trimming removed 6 bases at V and 0 bases at J, with 20 bases between. The CDR3 loop spans 17 amino acids. Germline V gene sequence: CDR1 MDHEN, CDR2 SYDVKM. CDR3 nucleotide sequence: TGTGCCAGCAGGGGGTCTTGGGTCACGCGGCACCAAGAGACCCAGTACTTC. Its protein is CASRGSWVTRHQETQYF.

Concerning this clonotype: This sequence may be a read error, since a much larger clone differs from it by one base. The rearrangement joins TRBV14 to TRBJ2-6; 8 nucleotides agree with TRBD1. This CDR3 region has 17 residues. Germline CDR1 is SGHDN and CDR2 is FVKESK. The CDR3 reads CASSRRTGTSGANVRTF. DNA of the CDR3: TGTGCCAGCAGCAGACGGACAGGGACCTCTGGGGCCAACGTCCGGACTTTC.

This clonotype was seen ten or more times. The CDR3 DNA follows: TGTGCCAGCAGCTGGGACGGGGCCCTTACAGATACGCAGTATTTT. Its translation: CASSWDGALTDTQYF. This chain joins TRBV7-9 and TRBJ2-3; D might be TRBD1 or TRBD2, each matching 5 bases. V dropped 4 bases and J dropped 3 bases, with 14 bases sitting between them. Germline loops: CDR1 SEHNR, CDR2 FQNEAQ (reference sequence). The length of the CDR3 is 15 residues.

This clonotype was counted ten times or more. V gene TRBV20-1 combines with J gene TRBJ2-3; 12 bases align to TRBD2. CDR1 and CDR2 from the germline V gene are DFQATT and SNEGSKA (reference sequence). The CDR3 runs 14 residues. V gave up 7 bases and J gave up 9 bases; unmatched junction bases: 11. The CDR3 DNA is TGCAGTGTGGCTAGCGGGGGGGCCGTCCGCACGCAGTATTTT. Amino acid sequence: CSVASGGAVRTQYF.

This clonotype was recorded only once. This CDR3 reads CSAIFHRGGSNEQFF. The CDR3 DNA reads TGCAGTGCTATCTTTCACCGCGGGGGATCTAATGAGCAGTTCTTC. V gene TRBV20-1 combines with J gene TRBJ2-1, with 7 bases lining up with TRBD2. V was pared by 4 bases and J by 7 bases, with 13 bases of the junction left unmatched. The CDR3 sequence is 15 residues long. Per the germline V gene, CDR1 is DFQATT and CDR2 is SNEGSKA (reference sequence).

V gene TRBV13 combines with J gene TRBJ2-5; D unresolved. The CDR3 totals 14 residues. Germline V lookup: CDR1 PRHDT, CDR2 FYEKMQ (reference sequence). V lost 1 base and J lost 0, with 6 bases in between. CDR3 protein: CASSLVTDQETQYF. The CDR3, as DNA: TGTGCCAGCAGCTTAGTTACAGACCAAGAGACCCAGTACTTC.

Concerning this clonotype: A much bigger clone sits one base away, suggesting this may be a read error. CDR3 DNA sequence: TGTGCCGGCAGCAAAGGGGCGGGGCCCTCCTTGTACTTC. This sequence encodes CAGSKGAGPSLYF. The chain recombines TRBV7-2 with TRBJ2-7; D might be TRBD2 (6 bases). The CDR3 contains 13 residues. CDR1 is SGHTA and CDR2 is FQGNSA in the germline V gene.

A word on this clonotype: This may arise from a read error, as a much more abundant clone is one base away. The chain employs TRBV7-9 and TRBJ2-7, with a possible D match to TRBD1 (6 bases). Germline CDR1 SEHNR, CDR2 FQNEAQ (reference sequence). The V gene lost 5 bases and the J gene lost 1 base, with 9 bases spanning the gap. The CDR3 sequence is 13 residues long. This CDR3 is CASSDDRSYEQYF. The CDR3 DNA sequence: TGTGCCAGCAGCGACGACAGGTCCTACGAGCAGTACTTC.

This clonotype was counted only a few times. Given a much more abundant clone one base away, this may be a read error. The chain joins TRBV5-1 to TRBJ2-1, with no clear D. The last part of the DNA fits TRBJ2-7 better; the J call may be wrong. CDR1 and CDR2 from the germline V gene are SGHRS and YFSETQ. The length of the CDR3 is 14 residues. The chain's CDR3 is CASSPPRLHNEQYF. CDR3 sequence (DNA): TGCGCCAGCAGCCCTCCGAGACTTCACAATGAGCAGTACTTC.

This clonotype was seen ten or more times. This chain connects TRBV18 to TRBJ1-6; D is unclear. CDR1 is KGHSH, CDR2 LQKENI, per germline. The CDR3 covers 12 residues. Trimming removed 3 bases at V and 5 bases at J, with 2 bases between. This CDR3 reads CASSPDNSPLHF. CDR3 nucleotides: TGTGCCAGCTCACCGGATAATTCACCCCTCCACTTT.

This clonotype was seen only a few times. A much larger clone is a single base away; this may be a read error. The chain uses TRBV7-2 and TRBJ2-5; D is undetermined. CDR3 length: 14 amino acids. The V end was cut by 1 base, the J end by 4 bases, with 10 bases between. CDR1 and CDR2 from the germline V gene are SGHTA and FQGNSA. The DNA of the CDR3 is TGTGCCAGCAGCTTAGGGGCTATCCGAGAGACCCAGTACTTC. Its protein product is CASSLGAIRETQYF.

This clonotype appeared many times. V is TRBV7-9 and J is TRBJ2-7, with 9 bases fitting TRBD1. V lost 3 bases to trimming and J lost 6 bases; unmatched junction nucleotides: 6. The CDR3 runs 14 residues. Germline V gene lookup returns CDR1 SEHNR and CDR2 FQNEAQ (reference sequence). As DNA, the CDR3 is TGTGCCAGCAGCTTTATGGGACAGGGATCCGAGCAGTACTTC. As protein: CASSFMGQGSEQYF.

This clonotype showed up just a few times. With a much larger clone just one base away, this may be a read error. CDR3 in DNA: TGTGCCAGCAGTTCCGGGGGGGCGTACCAAGAGACCCAGTACTTC. It translates to CASSSGGAYQETQYF. The chain links TRBV6-2 or TRBV6-3 to TRBJ2-5; 8 positions match TRBD2. This CDR3 has 15 residues. After removal of 4 bases from V and 0 bases from J, the junction contained 4 bases not matched to a gene. The germline CDR1 and CDR2 sequences are MNHEY and SVGEGT.

This clonotype was detected a few times. This sequence joins TRBV10-3 and TRBJ2-7, with 13 bases lining up with TRBD2. Trimming removed 10 bases from V and 10 bases from J; junction bases left unmatched: 13. This CDR3 has 14 amino acids. CDR1 and CDR2 from the germline V gene are ENHRY and SYGVKD. The CDR3 DNA follows: TGTGCCAGCGGACTAGCGGGGGCCCAAGAGGCCCAGTACTTC. It specifies CASGLAGAQEAQYF.

CDR3 sequence: CASSRAPGNPYNEQFF. CDR3 sequence (DNA): TGTGCCAGCAGCCGCGCACCGGGAAATCCTTACAATGAGCAGTTCTTC. This chain links TRBV6-5 with TRBJ2-1, with D tentatively TRBD2 (5 bases). The V end was cut by 6 bases, the J end by 4 bases, with 19 bases between. The length of the CDR3 is 16 residues. Germline V gene data show CDR1 as MNHEY and CDR2 as SVGAGI.

This clonotype was recorded at least ten times. The chain employs TRBV12-5 and TRBJ2-7; TRBD2 matches at 7 bases. This CDR3 has 12 amino acids. Germline V gene lookup returns CDR1 LGHNT and CDR2 FRNRAP. The V gene end was trimmed by 9 bases and the J gene end by 3 bases; junction bases not matched to a gene: 5. CDR3: CASNPGGYEQYF. CDR3 in DNA: TGTGCTAGCAATCCGGGAGGCTACGAGCAGTACTTC.

The DNA of the CDR3 is TGTGCCAGCAGCCAAGCCTCCGGGGGAAACGACAATGAGCAGTTCTTC. This encodes CASSQASGGNDNEQFF. This chain uses TRBV3-1 with TRBJ2-1; D possibly corresponds to TRBD2 (6 bases). V was shortened by 1 base and J by 5 bases, with 15 bases between the two germline ends. CDR1 and CDR2 (germline): LGHDT, YNNKEL (reference sequence). The CDR3 loop spans 16 amino acids.

Of note for this clonotype: A much bigger clone sits one base away, suggesting this may be a read error. The chain couples TRBV12-3 or TRBV12-4 to TRBJ1-5, with no clear D. V lost 5 bases and J 5 bases, leaving 7 bases between the germline ends. The CDR3 is 12 amino acids. CDR3 amino acids: CASSNDDQPQHF. The CDR3 DNA follows: TGTGCCAGCAGTAACGACGATCAGCCCCAGCATTTT.

The V and J genes are TRBV2 and TRBJ1-5; D might be TRBD1 (5 bases). This CDR3 has 13 residues. V lost 1 base and J lost 5, with 6 bases in between. From germline, CDR1 is SNHLY and CDR2 FYNNEI. CDR3 sequence reads: CASSEGRDQPQHF. For the CDR3, the DNA is TGTGCCAGCAGTGAAGGCAGGGATCAGCCCCAGCATTTT.

This clonotype has only a few counts. The V gene is TRBV7-2, the J gene TRBJ2-1; D possibly matches TRBD1 or TRBD2 (6 bases each). Per germline, CDR1 SGHTA and CDR2 FQGNSA. V was clipped by 0 bases and J by 13 bases, with 19 bases between them. The CDR3 extends over 15 amino acids. The CDR3 sequence: CASSLATGSGETQFF. CDR3 sequence (DNA): TGTGCCAGCAGCTTAGCAACAGGGTCGGGGGAGACCCAGTTCTTC. Together with reference TRBV7-2 and TRBJ2-1, the CDR3 gives the full variable domain: GAGVSQSPSNKVTEKGKDVELRCDPISGHTALYWYRQSLGQGLEFLIYFQGNSAPDKSGLPSDRFSAERTGGSVSTLTIQRTQQEDSAVYLCASSLATGSGETQFFGPGTRLTVL.

This clonotype occurred many times. The rearrangement links TRBV10-2 to TRBJ2-1; 11 positions match TRBD2. CDR1 is WSHSY, CDR2 SAAADI, per germline. The V segment lost 6 bases and the J segment 7 bases; nucleotides outside the gene matches: 8. The CDR3 loop spans 15 amino acids. CDR3 loop: CASRDPLAGGNEQFF. The CDR3 DNA is TGCGCCAGCAGGGACCCGCTAGCGGGGGGTAATGAGCAGTTCTTC.

This clonotype was seen ten or more times. The V and J genes are TRBV12-3 or TRBV12-4 and TRBJ2-7, with D possibly matching TRBD2 (5 bases). Trimming left V 5 bases short and J 2 bases short, with 13 bases between. The CDR3 sequence is 14 residues long. CDR3 sequence reads: CASSMRTSTYEQYF. For the CDR3, the DNA is TGTGCCAGCAGTATGAGGACTTCAACCTACGAGCAGTACTTC.

This clonotype appeared many times. V usage is TRBV20-1 and J usage is TRBJ2-7; possibly TRBD1 for D (6 bases). Trimming took off 4 bases at V and 2 bases at J, with 18 bases between the two ends. The CDR3 is made up of 15 amino acids. CDR1 DFQATT and CDR2 SNEGSKA come from the germline V gene (reference sequence). CDR3: CSATPPVGGAYEQYF. The CDR3 nucleotides are TGCAGTGCTACCCCACCCGTAGGGGGAGCCTACGAGCAGTACTTC.